A selection of T cell receptor beta chains follows, all from one sample in a study of T cell changes during pregnancy in multiple sclerosis. Clones were sequenced by immunoSEQ multiplex PCR, and TCRdb holds only the in-frame ones, with some missing. The table records 90,000 to 95,000 clones, roughly 93% of them present only once. The source was peripheral blood, collected in the third trimester of pregnancy. The receptors derive from a female donor with multiple sclerosis, enrolled in a pregnancy study. CDR3s include the opening cysteine and the closing phenylalanine or tryptophan. A D gene is named only where the DNA matches it firmly. Clone size appears in some rows only: once, few, many, or a class for an expanded clone.

v_call	d_call	j_call	clone_size	cdr3_aa	cdr3_nt
TRBV6-5	-	TRBJ2-1	-	CASRQLTYNEQFF	TGTGCCAGCAGACAACTAACCTACAATGAGCAGTTCTTC
TRBV6-5	-	TRBJ1-4	-	CASMMATNEKLFF	TGTGCCAGCATGATGGCCACTAATGAAAAACTGTTTTTT
TRBV28	TRBD1	TRBJ1-2	-	CASSPIGTTGSYGYTF	TGTGCCAGCAGTCCTATAGGGACGACAGGGTCCTATGGCTACACCTTC
TRBV7-2	-	TRBJ2-5	-	CASSLWVGRQETQYF	TGTGCCAGCAGCTTATGGGTCGGGAGACAAGAGACCCAGTACTTC
TRBV2	TRBD2	TRBJ2-3	-	CASRAGGGTDTQYF	TGTGCCAGCCGCGCGGGAGGCGGCACAGATACGCAGTATTTT
TRBV2	-	TRBJ1-1	-	CASSIWVDSEAFF	TGTGCCAGCAGTATATGGGTGGACAGTGAAGCTTTCTTT
TRBV15	-	TRBJ2-7	-	CATSRLRLDYEQYF	TGTGCCACCAGCAGATTAAGACTAGACTACGAGCAGTACTTC
TRBV27	TRBD2	TRBJ2-5	-	CASSQGFAGVETQYF	TGTGCCAGCAGCCAAGGGTTTGCGGGAGTAGAGACCCAGTACTTC
TRBV6-5	TRBD1	TRBJ1-2	-	CAIRQGRAGGYTF	TGTGCCATACGACAGGGAAGGGCGGGTGGCTACACCTTC
TRBV6-1	-	TRBJ1-1	-	CASSEAELLVNTEAFF	TGTGCCAGCAGTGAAGCGGAACTACTAGTGAACACTGAAGCTTTCTTT
TRBV29-1	-	TRBJ2-7	-	CSVSSGPYEQYF	TGCAGCGTTTCGAGCGGGCCCTACGAGCAGTACTTC
TRBV9	TRBD1	TRBJ2-1	-	CASSPGLPRVAPPRGYNEQFF	TGTGCCAGCAGCCCGGGGCTCCCCCGGGTCGCCCCCCCCAGGGGGTACAATGAGCAGTTCTTC
TRBV19	-	TRBJ1-1	-	CASSIGSLNTEAFF	TGTGCCAGTAGTATAGGTAGTCTGAACACTGAAGCTTTCTTT
TRBV5-5	-	TRBJ1-2	-	CASSQAPSSHYGYTF	TGTGCCAGCAGTCAGGCCCCGAGTTCGCACTATGGCTACACCTTC
TRBV19	TRBD1	TRBJ1-2	-	CASSIRTGGNGYTF	TGTGCCAGTAGTATCCGGACAGGGGGAAATGGCTACACCTTC
TRBV6-5	TRBD2	TRBJ2-3	-	CASSYSSGGRDTQYF	TGTGCCAGCAGTTACTCGAGCGGGGGGAGGGATACGCAGTATTTT
TRBV6-5	TRBD1	TRBJ2-5	-	CASSYPKGQLQETQYF	TGTGCCAGCAGTTACCCAAAGGGACAGCTCCAAGAGACCCAGTACTTC
TRBV6-5	TRBD1	TRBJ2-7	-	CASRVPGQRFEQYF	TGTGCCAGCCGGGTTCCGGGACAGAGGTTCGAGCAGTACTTC
TRBV28	TRBD1	TRBJ1-1	once	CASSGTQGWNTEAFF	TGTGCCAGCAGTGGTACACAGGGGTGGAACACTGAAGCTTTCTTT
TRBV28	TRBD1	TRBJ1-4	-	CASSFGTGSEKLFF	TGTGCCAGCAGTTTCGGGACAGGGAGCGAAAAACTGTTTTTT
TRBV9	TRBD2	TRBJ2-3	-	CASSPREGLDTQYF	TGTGCCAGCAGCCCGCGGGAGGGCCTGGATACGCAGTATTTT
TRBV30	-	TRBJ1-1	-	CAWSVGHAAFF	TGTGCCTGGAGTGTAGGACATGCGGCTTTCTTT
TRBV19	-	TRBJ2-7	-	CASNTGGDEQYF	TGTGCCAGTAATACAGGGGGGGACGAGCAGTACTTC
TRBV27	-	TRBJ2-6	-	CASRSLSGANVLTF	TGTGCCAGCAGAAGCCTCTCTGGGGCCAACGTCCTGACTTTC
TRBV2	-	TRBJ1-2	-	CASSEARGEVGYTF	TGTGCCAGCAGTGAAGCGCGGGGGGAGGTGGGCTACACCTTC
TRBV27	-	TRBJ2-1	-	CASRGTYNEQFF	TGTGCCAGCAGGGGGACTTACAATGAGCAGTTCTTC
TRBV5-1	TRBD2	TRBJ2-2	-	CASSGLAGGTGTGELFF	TGCGCCAGCAGCGGACTAGCGGGAGGGACGGGCACCGGGGAGCTGTTTTTT
TRBV5-1	TRBD2	TRBJ2-1	-	CASSTGTSGYNEQFF	TGCGCCAGCAGCACCGGGACTAGCGGTTACAATGAGCAGTTCTTC
TRBV7-6	-	TRBJ2-1	-	CASSLAGSSYNEQFF	TGTGCCAGCAGCTTAGCAGGGAGCTCCTACAATGAGCAGTTCTTC
TRBV30	TRBD1	TRBJ2-7	-	CAWSGAGGSSYF	TGTGCCTGGAGTGGGGCAGGGGGCTCCTCGTACTTC
TRBV5-4	-	TRBJ2-2	-	CASSSPEANTGELFF	TGTGCCAGCAGCTCCCCGGAGGCCAACACCGGGGAGCTGTTTTTT
TRBV7-2	-	TRBJ2-5	-	CASSLAAGWVGETQYF	TGTGCCAGCAGCTTAGCGGCAGGGTGGGTAGGAGAGACCCAGTACTTC
TRBV7-9	-	TRBJ2-1	-	CASSQRLVPSDNEQFF	TGTGCCAGCAGTCAGCGACTAGTTCCTAGCGACAATGAGCAGTTCTTC
TRBV7-8	-	TRBJ2-1	-	CASSSLVSYNEQFF	TGTGCCAGCAGCAGTCTAGTGTCCTACAATGAGCAGTTCTTC
TRBV28	-	TRBJ2-7	-	CASSLMREQYF	TGTGCCAGCAGTTTAATGCGAGAGCAGTACTTC
TRBV9	TRBD2	TRBJ2-5	once	CASSAIAGVTETQYF	TGTGCCAGCAGCGCAATAGCGGGAGTGACGGAGACCCAGTACTTC
TRBV18	TRBD1	TRBJ2-1	-	CASSRGQGAYNEQFF	TGTGCCAGCTCACGCGGACAGGGGGCGTACAATGAGCAGTTCTTC